This TCR beta chain comes out of a study of tumor-infiltrating lymphocytes in localized non-small cell lung cancer. Study-wide background: Resected tumor was paired with non-adjacent uninvolved lung from the same patient.

The method was immunoSEQ multiplex PCR; TCRdb's version includes in-frame clones alone and lacks a portion of them. The table records 13,000 or so clones, 85% to 90% of them present only once. As to this clone: Its cognate antigen is unknown.

CDR1 and CDR2 from the germline V gene are MNHEY and SMNVEV (reference sequence). J lost 9 bases, V lost 5 bases, and 8 bases had no gene match. This CDR3 is 14 amino acids long. Notes on the study in general: Tumor T-cell fraction was not associated with recurrence-free survival.

This chain joins TRBV27 and TRBJ2-7; the match to TRBD2 covers 12 bases. The receptor's source is a human donor with non-small cell lung cancer. The source material was lung tumor tissue. CDR3 protein: CASSGASGRATQYF. DNA of the CDR3: TGTGCCAGCAGTGGTGCTAGCGGGAGGGCCACGCAGTACTTC.